Listed here is a single T cell receptor (beta chain). The target antigen is unknown. This CDR3 spans 16 amino acids. Germline V gives CDR1 KGHDR, CDR2 SFDVKD. The source of the sample is a study of monozygotic twins with inflammatory bowel disease. Study-level results: IBD patients had lower TCRbeta diversity (inverse Simpson) than healthy co-twins. No one strong IBD-associated signal or clonotype was supported. Possibly because of limited power, concordant and discordant twins showed no difference in repertoire similarity.

Per sample, reverse transcription was split into eight reactions. Each CDR3 protein gets one entry in TCRdb, which reprocessed the 5' RACE reads and gives no DNA. Here the sample table reports a few hundred thousand distinct CDR3 sequences. This chain connects TRBV24-1 to TRBJ2-1; TCRdb proposes TRBD1, but this gene call is untestable without DNA. This receptor was taken from a human donor with ulcerative colitis or Crohn's disease, or a healthy co-twin of an affected twin (not recorded which). Sequenced sample: blood. The CDR3: CATSAEGQGMRNEQFF.